One sample yielded the 31 T cell receptor beta chains listed below, sequenced in a study of shared clonotypes between healthy human individuals. Repertoires were generated with immunoSEQ multiplex PCR, while TCRdb's copy carries only in-frame clones and drops some. The data hold hundreds of thousands of clones, with around 92% observed a single time. Naivety among CD8 cells was defined by CD45RO negativity and positive CCR7 selection, thereby excluding terminally differentiated effector memory CD45RA+ cells. The specimen sequenced was naive CD8+ T cells sorted from blood. The receptors were gathered from a man aged 25-45 years in good health.

The chain carries TRBV6-5 and TRBJ1-2; 8 nucleotides agree with TRBD1. CDR1 and CDR2 from the germline V gene are MNHEY and SVGAGI. CDR3 length: 15 residues. The V and J ends lost 7 bases and 4 bases, in that order; junction bases with no gene match: 11. CDR3 sequence reads: CASNPSGGGGYGYTF. The CDR3 DNA sequence: TGTGCCAGCAACCCCTCAGGGGGCGGAGGCTATGGCTACACCTTC.

The rearrangement joins TRBV7-9 to TRBJ1-1; no firm D call. The germline V and J ends were trimmed by 3 bases and 0 bases, with 11 bases remaining between them. Germline V CDR1 and CDR2: SEHNR, FQNEAQ (reference sequence). This CDR3 is 15 amino acids long. Written as DNA, the CDR3 is TGTGCCAGCAGCTTTTCTCGTATTATGAACACTGAAGCTTTCTTT. Translated, it gives CASSFSRIMNTEAFF.

The V gene is TRBV5-1, the J gene TRBJ2-1; no definite D call. The V gene's germline CDR1 is SGHRS and CDR2 YFSETQ. Trimming shortened V by 5 bases and J by 8 bases, and 14 bases separated the two germline ends. The CDR3 is made up of 13 amino acids. Written as DNA, the CDR3 is TGCGCCAGCAGACCGACACTGGGCGATGAGCAGTTCTTC. Translating gives CASRPTLGDEQFF.

This clone was seen once. The genes are TRBV27 and TRBJ2-7, with D tentatively TRBD1 (6 bases). Germline-derived CDR1 and CDR2 are MNHEY and SMNVEV (reference sequence). This CDR3 contains 17 residues. V gave up 1 base and J gave up 2 bases, with 18 bases separating them. The CDR3 DNA is TGTGCCAGCAGTTTATTCTCCCGGGACACCGAGACCTACGAGCAGTACTTC. Residues: CASSLFSRDTETYEQYF.

This chain joins TRBV7-9 and TRBJ2-2; TRBD1 matches 7 bases. This CDR3 is 16 amino acids long. Germline CDR1 reads SEHNR; CDR2 reads FQNEAQ (reference sequence). J lost 4 bases, V lost 5 bases, and 10 bases had no gene match. CDR3 sequence: CASSQTTGWGTGELFF. For the CDR3, the DNA is TGTGCCAGCAGCCAAACGACAGGGTGGGGCACCGGGGAGCTGTTTTTT.

This clone has only one observation. The rearrangement uses TRBV7-3 and TRBJ2-1, with 8 bases identical to TRBD2. V trimming: 2 bases; J trimming: 9 bases; junction bases outside the gene matches: 12. The CDR3 sequence is 16 residues long. CDR1 SGHTA and CDR2 FQGTGA come from the germline V gene. The CDR3 nucleotides read TGTGCCAGCAGCTTAGAAAAGGGGCTAGCGGGTGGTGAGCAGTTCTTC. Encoded protein: CASSLEKGLAGGEQFF.

The CDR3 coding sequence is TGTGCCAGTAGTATTGCGGACAGGGGTTGGCAGTACTTC. It translates to CASSIADRGWQYF. The chain is built from TRBV19 and TRBJ2-7; the match to TRBD1 covers 9 bases. The CDR3 totals 13 residues. Germline V lookup: CDR1 LNHDA, CDR2 SQIVND (reference sequence). V lost 3 bases and J lost 9; bases outside the gene matches: 6.

To note about this clone: This same CDR3 is encoded by further DNA sequences in the sample. The chain has TRBV6-6 and TRBJ2-2; D uncertain. The CDR3 consists of 13 residues. V lost 0 bases and J lost 5, with 4 bases in between. Germline V gene sequence: CDR1 MNHNY, CDR2 SVGAGI (reference sequence). CDR3: CASSYSGTGELFF. The CDR3 DNA reads TGTGCCAGCAGTTACTCGGGGACCGGGGAGCTGTTTTTT.

The J gene is TRBJ2-6, the V gene TRBV11-2; maybe TRBD1 (5 bases). Germline lookup yields CDR1 SGHAT and CDR2 FQNNGV. The V gene lost 4 bases and the J gene lost 4 bases, with 14 bases spanning the gap. The CDR3 runs to 16 residues. The CDR3 here is CASSSYKGVGANVLTF. The CDR3 coding sequence is TGTGCCAGCAGCTCATATAAAGGGGTCGGGGCCAACGTCCTGACTTTC.

V and J are TRBV9 and TRBJ1-1; 8 nucleotides line up with TRBD1. Germline V gene data show CDR1 as SGDLS and CDR2 as YYNGEE. V was clipped by 4 bases and J by 11 bases; unmatched bases: 4. The CDR3 has 11 residues. DNA for the CDR3: TGTGCCAGCAGCAAACAGGGGGAGGCTTTCTTT. Translation: CASSKQGEAFF.

The chain uses TRBV13 and TRBJ2-7; possible D gene TRBD1, 6 bases. The V end was cut by 5 bases, the J end by 6 bases, with 20 bases between. The CDR3 loop spans 15 amino acids. Germline assignment: CDR1 PRHDT and CDR2 FYEKMQ (reference sequence). In DNA form, the CDR3 reads TGTGCCAGCAGCACAGGACAGATAGGACGGGGCGAGCAGTACTTC. Encoded protein: CASSTGQIGRGEQYF.

The rearrangement uses TRBV7-8 and TRBJ2-3, with 9 bases that match TRBD2. The V gene end was trimmed by 1 base and the J gene end by 5 bases; junction bases not matched to a gene: 10. This CDR3 spans 17 amino acids. The germline CDR1 and CDR2 sequences are SGHVS and FQNEAQ. The CDR3 DNA sequence: TGTGCCAGCAGCTTAGGTCTTCCTAGCGGGATTGGAGATACGCAGTATTTT. The encoded protein is CASSLGLPSGIGDTQYF.

The J gene is TRBJ2-1, the V gene TRBV14; D gene ambiguous. This CDR3 contains 15 residues. Trimming stripped 2 bases from V and 3 bases from J, with 11 bases between. Germline CDR1 reads SGHDN; CDR2 reads FVKESK. As DNA, the CDR3 is TGTGCCAGCAGCCAAAAAACAGTACTCTACAATGAGCAGTTCTTC. Protein product: CASSQKTVLYNEQFF.

The chain couples TRBV2 to TRBJ2-1; a weak D match, TRBD2 (6 bases). Germline CDR1 and CDR2: SNHLY and FYNNEI. The CDR3 spans 12 residues. Trimming took off 8 bases at V and 3 bases at J, with 8 bases between the two ends. CDR3 protein: CASGRIYNEQFF. In nucleotides, the CDR3 is TGTGCCAGCGGGAGGATCTACAATGAGCAGTTCTTC.

This clone appeared once. The chain has TRBV7-9 and TRBJ2-1, with D possibly matching TRBD1 (6 bases). Between the trimmed V and J ends, which lost 5 bases and 4 bases, there was a span of 18 bases. The CDR3 runs to 16 residues. The germline V gene has CDR1 SEHNR and CDR2 FQNEAQ (reference sequence). The CDR3 region is CASSLMDRTPYNEQFF. The CDR3 DNA sequence: TGTGCCAGCAGCCTAATGGACAGAACTCCATACAATGAGCAGTTCTTC.

V and J are TRBV28 and TRBJ2-1; D uncertain. Trimming removed 3 bases at V and 12 bases at J, with 18 bases between. CDR3 length: 14 residues. Germline CDR1 MDHEN, CDR2 SYDVKM. This CDR3 reads CASSFIGAPRGQFF. CDR3 in DNA: TGTGCCAGCAGTTTCATTGGTGCTCCGCGTGGGCAGTTCTTC.

Here the CDR3 reads CAGRQENNEQFF. The CDR3 DNA follows: TGTGCCGGTAGACAGGAGAACAATGAGCAGTTCTTC. This sequence joins TRBV7-9 and TRBJ2-1, with a weak D call TRBD1 (6 bases). Trimming cost V 11 bases and J 5 bases, with 13 bases left between them. CDR3 length: 12 amino acids. CDR1 is SEHNR and CDR2 is FQNEAQ in the germline V gene (reference sequence).

V usage is TRBV7-8 and J usage is TRBJ1-1, with D possibly being TRBD1 (6 bases). Per the germline V gene, CDR1 is SGHVS and CDR2 is FQNEAQ. The V and J ends lost 5 bases and 8 bases respectively, with 21 bases between them. CDR3 length: 15 residues. The CDR3 spells CASSERDIKISEAFF. Here the CDR3 DNA reads TGTGCCAGCAGCGAACGGGACATTAAGATATCCGAAGCTTTCTTT.

The chain is built from TRBV13 and TRBJ2-3, with D possibly TRBD1 on 5 matching bases. Trimming removed 1 base at V and 0 bases at J, with 11 bases between. CDR3 length equals 16 residues. Per the germline V gene, CDR1 is PRHDT and CDR2 is FYEKMQ (reference sequence). Here the CDR3 reads CASSLDQGRSTDTQYF. CDR3 nucleotide sequence: TGTGCCAGCAGCTTAGATCAGGGCAGAAGCACAGATACGCAGTATTTT.

This chain uses TRBV7-9 with TRBJ2-1, with 9 bases fitting TRBD1. This CDR3 contains 15 residues. The V gene's germline CDR1 is SEHNR and CDR2 FQNEAQ (reference sequence). Trimming at V came to 4 bases and at J to 6 bases, leaving 7 bases not matched to a gene. This CDR3 reads CASSSRTGDLNEQFF. The CDR3, as DNA: TGTGCCAGCAGCTCCAGGACAGGGGACCTCAATGAGCAGTTCTTC.

This clone was seen once. The chain combines TRBV27 with TRBJ2-5; no clear D. Trimming took off 5 bases at V and 5 bases at J, with 18 bases between the two ends. Per the germline V gene, CDR1 is MNHEY and CDR2 is SMNVEV (reference sequence). The CDR3 has 15 amino acids. The chain's CDR3 is CASSLSPNPMETQYF. Here the CDR3 DNA reads TGTGCCAGCAGTCTCTCCCCCAACCCAATGGAGACCCAGTACTTC.

The chain combines TRBV28 with TRBJ2-3, with TRBD1 matching over 8 bases. The CDR3 totals 17 residues. From germline, CDR1 is MDHEN and CDR2 SYDVKM. Trimming cost V 3 bases and J 3 bases; bases outside gene matches: 11. The CDR3 loop is CASSFGRTGSSTDTQYF. The CDR3 DNA reads TGTGCCAGCAGTTTCGGACGGACAGGGAGTTCGACAGATACGCAGTATTTT.

This chain uses TRBV27 with TRBJ2-7; D unclear. The V gene lost 4 bases and the J gene lost 3 bases, with 10 bases spanning the gap. The CDR3 runs to 13 residues. Germline V gene data show CDR1 as MNHEY and CDR2 as SMNVEV (reference sequence). The DNA for the CDR3 is TGTGCCAGCAGTTCTACCAGGTTCTACGAGCAGTACTTC. Translated, it gives CASSSTRFYEQYF.

V usage is TRBV4-3 and J usage is TRBJ2-7; D not certain. Trimming took off 0 bases at V and 4 bases at J, with 7 bases between the two ends. The CDR3 loop spans 13 amino acids. CDR1 is LGHNA and CDR2 is YSLEER in the germline V gene. As DNA, the CDR3 is TGCGCCAGCAGCCAAGATACACCTTACGAGCAGTACTTC. This translates into CASSQDTPYEQYF.

The CDR3 coding sequence is TGTGCCAGTAGTACGGTGGACGGGACAAACAATGAGCAGTTCTTC. Amino acid sequence: CASSTVDGTNNEQFF. The chain is built from TRBV19 and TRBJ2-1, with D possibly matching TRBD1 (6 bases). The CDR3 contains 15 residues. Germline CDR1 is LNHDA and CDR2 is SQIVND (reference sequence). V lost 4 bases, J lost 5 bases, and 15 bases lay in between.

This chain links TRBV5-5 with TRBJ1-2; D not resolved. CDR1 and CDR2 (germline): SGHKS, YYEKEE (reference sequence). V lost 0 bases to trimming and J lost 6 bases, with 18 bases between them. This CDR3 is built from 16 residues. CDR3 in DNA: TGTGCCAGCAGCTTGGCCCTGAGCAGTCCCGTCGATGGCTACACCTTC. Protein sequence: CASSLALSSPVDGYTF.

The CDR3 DNA reads TGTGCCAGCAGTCCAGCTTTTGTGGGGCGTGAAAAACTGTTTTTT. Translation: CASSPAFVGREKLFF. V and J are TRBV27 and TRBJ1-4; D might be TRBD1 (5 bases). This CDR3 has 15 amino acids. Germline V gives CDR1 MNHEY, CDR2 SMNVEV (reference sequence). V lost 5 bases and J lost 7, with 17 bases in between.

The chain carries TRBV9 and TRBJ2-1, with a possible D match to TRBD2 (5 bases). The CDR3 is made up of 18 amino acids. Germline V gives CDR1 SGDLS, CDR2 YYNGEE. Trimming took 0 bases from V and 4 from J, leaving 20 bases between them. CDR3 loop: CASSVVWGDQVNYNEQFF. The CDR3 bases are TGTGCCAGCAGCGTAGTTTGGGGAGATCAGGTAAATTACAATGAGCAGTTCTTC.

Notes on this clone: Within the sample, other DNA sequences also encode this same CDR3. This chain links TRBV27 with TRBJ2-1; a weak D match, TRBD1 (6 bases). The germline V and J ends were trimmed by 2 bases and 0 bases, with 8 bases remaining between them. The CDR3 totals 15 residues. Germline CDR1 is MNHEY and CDR2 is SMNVEV (reference sequence). The CDR3 protein is CASSLRGGSYNEQFF. The CDR3 DNA reads TGTGCCAGCAGTTTAAGAGGGGGCTCCTACAATGAGCAGTTCTTC.

The chain combines TRBV4-1 with TRBJ1-4; D is unresolved. This CDR3 has 16 amino acids. V was trimmed by 1 base and J by 0 bases, leaving 9 bases between them. Germline loops: CDR1 MGHRA, CDR2 YSYEKL. The CDR3 loop is CASSQVGSATNEKLFF. The DNA of the CDR3 is TGCGCCAGCAGCCAAGTTGGATCTGCAACTAATGAAAAACTGTTTTTT.

This clone came up many times. The J gene is TRBJ1-3, the V gene TRBV11-2; 7 nucleotides align to TRBD1. Germline values: CDR1 SGHAT, CDR2 FQNNGV. This CDR3 has 15 amino acids. Trimming at V came to 2 bases and at J to 4 bases, leaving 5 bases not matched to a gene. The CDR3 bases are TGTGCCAGCAGCTTATCCAGGGGGTACGGAAACACCATATATTTT. This sequence encodes CASSLSRGYGNTIYF.